This TCR beta chain is drawn from a study of cytomegalovirus exposure and HLA in healthy donors. Study results and limitations: TCR beta V segments were, for the most part, productive about 90% or about 30% of the time in an earlier analysis. With further analysis later on, most CMV-associated TCR beta chains appeared HLA-restricted. Association with HLA alleles at 0.05 false discovery rate was found for 15,000 or so TCR beta sequences in a later analysis.

Remarks on this clone: Its antigen is not identified.

The CDR3 is 17 amino acids. Germline CDR1 and CDR2: SGHNT and YYREEE (reference sequence). The V segment lost 2 bases and the J segment 5 bases; nucleotides outside the gene matches: 14. Researchers ran the PCR with 60 Vbeta and 13 Jbeta primers. Only in-frame clones appear in the TCRdb table, and some are missing; sequencing was by immunoSEQ multiplex PCR. The table shows approximately 220,000 clones, with 65% to 75% occurring only once. This chain uses TRBV5-4 with TRBJ2-5; TRBD2 agrees at 8 bases. This TCR was sampled from a woman between 25 and 40 years old in good health and CMV-seronegative. Material for sequencing was PBMCs. As DNA, the CDR3 is TGTGCCAGCAGCTTCGCCTCGCGGGGGACTAGTATGGAGACCCAGTACTTC. Protein sequence: CASSFASRGTSMETQYF.